Following are 15 T cell receptor beta chains from one sample sequenced in a study of response to subunit inactivated influenza vaccine. TCRdb independently ran MiXCR on the RT-PCR reads; one entry per CDR3 protein. The data show 500,000 to 600,000 distinct CDR3 sequences, about 10% seen once. This sample was also put to use in a study of T cells expressing NK-cell markers. This second study says: The TCR beta cDNA came from 5'RACE template switching with UMIs.

The sample in question was PBMCs from blood, obtained on the day of vaccination. These TCRs come from a man aged 50 or older who received an inactivated influenza vaccine.

This chain uses TRBV7-2 with TRBJ2-3; 8 bases are a match to TRBD1. The V gene's germline CDR1 is SGHTA and CDR2 FQGNSA. CDR3 length: 14 residues. J lost 4 bases, V lost 5 bases, and 5 bases had no gene match. CDR3 sequence reads: CASSQGAMSDTQYF. The CDR3 DNA reads as TGTGCCAGCAGCCAGGGGGCGATGTCAGATACGCAGTATTTT.

The CDR3 DNA is TGTGCCAGCAGTAGGGGGATTAGCTCCTACGAGCAGTACTTC. It translates to CASSRGISSYEQYF. The V and J genes are TRBV12-3 or TRBV12-4 and TRBJ2-7, with D possibly matching TRBD1 (6 bases). This CDR3 has 14 residues. V dropped 5 bases and J dropped 0 bases, with 11 bases sitting between them.

This clonotype was picked up a small number of times. DNA for the CDR3: TGCGCCAGCAGCCAAAGAGGGGGGACGCCCGCAGATACGCAGTATTTT. The encoded protein is CASSQRGGTPADTQYF. The J gene is TRBJ2-3, the V gene TRBV4-3, with D perhaps given as TRBD1 or TRBD2 (6 bases each). Trimming shortened V by 2 bases and J by 4 bases, and 16 bases separated the two germline ends. The CDR3 is 16 amino acids. Germline CDR1 and CDR2: LGHNA and YSLEER.

The chain is built from TRBV5-1 and TRBJ2-1, with 13 bases fitting TRBD2. The CDR3 covers 16 residues. Germline V gene lookup returns CDR1 SGHRS and CDR2 YFSETQ. Germline trimming cut 3 bases from V and 9 bases from J; bases unmatched to any gene: 9. This CDR3 is CASSSRTSGSIGEQFF. The CDR3, as DNA: TGCGCCAGCAGCTCGCGGACTAGCGGGAGTATCGGTGAGCAGTTCTTC.

This clonotype occurred a few times. This chain uses TRBV3-1 with TRBJ2-5; tentative D call: TRBD1 (5 bases). V lost 1 base to trimming and J lost 4 bases, with 10 bases between them. CDR1 is LGHDT, CDR2 YNNKEL, per germline (reference sequence). CDR3 size: 14 residues. The CDR3 nucleotides read TGTGCCAGCAGCCAAGGTCCTAGGGGAGAGACCCAGTACTTC. Translating it yields CASSQGPRGETQYF.

V gene TRBV7-9 combines with J gene TRBJ2-1, with D unresolved. The CDR3 runs 12 residues. Germline V lookup: CDR1 SEHNR, CDR2 FQNEAQ (reference sequence). Trimming removed 2 bases at V and 10 bases at J, with 9 bases between. The CDR3 bases are TGTGCCAGCAGCTTACAATCCGGGGAGCAGTTCTTC. Protein: CASSLQSGEQFF.

The gene calls are TRBV27 and TRBJ1-2; D not certain. CDR1 MNHEY and CDR2 SMNVEV come from the germline V gene (reference sequence). The length of the CDR3 is 14 residues. The V end was cut by 1 base, the J end by 7 bases, with 13 bases between. The CDR3 coding sequence is TGTGCCAGCAGTTTATTTCCCGTACGGGGTGGCTACACCTTC. It encodes CASSLFPVRGGYTF.

This clonotype has a handful of counts. This sequence joins TRBV29-1 and TRBJ2-1; D possibly corresponds to TRBD1 (6 bases). This CDR3 contains 13 residues. The V gene's germline CDR1 is SQVTM and CDR2 ANQGSEA. V was clipped by 4 bases and J by 9 bases, with 16 bases between them. The CDR3 is CSVVGGPAIEQFF. The CDR3 coding sequence is TGCAGCGTTGTAGGGGGACCCGCGATTGAGCAGTTCTTC.

The chain joins TRBV12-3 or TRBV12-4 to TRBJ2-1; D remains ambiguous. The length of the CDR3 is 15 residues. Trimming shortened V by 8 bases and J by 4 bases, and 18 bases separated the two germline ends. The CDR3 is CASGNGVSDYNEQFF. The CDR3 DNA sequence: TGTGCCAGCGGCAATGGGGTGTCCGATTACAATGAGCAGTTCTTC.

The chain combines TRBV12-3 or TRBV12-4 with TRBJ2-5, with 9 bases aligning to TRBD1. The junction had 9 bases not matched to a gene; V was cut back by 3 bases and J by 4 bases. The CDR3 contains 16 residues. The CDR3 coding sequence is TGTGCCAGCAGTTTCCCGGGACAGGGAGGTCGAGAGACCCAGTACTTC. This encodes CASSFPGQGGRETQYF.

The chain couples TRBV20-1 to TRBJ2-7, with D tentatively TRBD1 (6 bases). V was trimmed by 5 bases and J by 3 bases, leaving 11 bases between them. From germline, CDR1 is DFQATT and CDR2 SNEGSKA (reference sequence). This CDR3 spans 12 amino acids. CDR3 sequence reads: CSASSDSYEQYF. The CDR3 bases are TGCAGTGCTTCCTCGGACAGCTACGAGCAGTACTTC.

This clonotype appeared a few times. The gene calls are TRBV7-9 and TRBJ2-7; the match to TRBD1 covers 11 bases. The CDR3 length is 16 residues. Germline values: CDR1 SEHNR, CDR2 FQNEAQ (reference sequence). After removal of 1 base from V and 4 bases from J, the junction contained 6 bases not matched to a gene. CDR3 bases: TGTGCCAGCAGCTTAGATTGGGGGACAGGGGGTTACGAGCAGTACTTC. Its protein is CASSLDWGTGGYEQYF.

This chain connects TRBV5-1 to TRBJ1-6; 9 bases match TRBD1. CDR3 length equals 14 residues. Looked up from germline, CDR1 is SGHRS and CDR2 is YFSETQ. The V and J ends lost 4 bases and 10 bases, in that order; junction bases with no gene match: 6. The CDR3 loop is CASSPGTGQSPLHF. CDR3 sequence (DNA): TGCGCCAGCAGCCCCGGGACAGGGCAGTCACCCCTCCACTTT. Full variable domain (remainder filled in from reference TRBV5-1 and TRBJ1-6): KAGVTQTPRYLIKTRGQQVTLSCSPISGHRSVSWYQQTPGQGLQFLFEYFSETQRNKGNFPGRFSGRQFSNSRSEMNVSTLELGDSALYLCASSPGTGQSPLHFGNGTRLTVT.

The chain recombines TRBV7-2 with TRBJ1-2; D uncertain. V lost 2 bases, J lost 13 bases, and 20 bases lay in between. Germline V gene sequence: CDR1 SGHTA, CDR2 FQGNSA. CDR3 length: 14 amino acids. DNA of the CDR3: TGTGCCAGCAGCTTATTGCCTTCCTCCTCTTCGTCCACCTTC. Its protein product is CASSLLPSSSSSTF.

This clonotype was picked up a small number of times. V usage is TRBV3-1 and J usage is TRBJ1-2, with 9 bases matching TRBD1. The J segment lost 3 bases and the V segment lost 3 bases, leaving 11 bases of the junction unmatched. This CDR3 contains 17 residues. CDR1 LGHDT and CDR2 YNNKEL come from the germline V gene (reference sequence). As DNA, the CDR3 is TGTGCCAGCAGCCACGCAATCGTACAGGGGGCGGACTATGGCTACACCTTC. Protein: CASSHAIVQGADYGYTF.